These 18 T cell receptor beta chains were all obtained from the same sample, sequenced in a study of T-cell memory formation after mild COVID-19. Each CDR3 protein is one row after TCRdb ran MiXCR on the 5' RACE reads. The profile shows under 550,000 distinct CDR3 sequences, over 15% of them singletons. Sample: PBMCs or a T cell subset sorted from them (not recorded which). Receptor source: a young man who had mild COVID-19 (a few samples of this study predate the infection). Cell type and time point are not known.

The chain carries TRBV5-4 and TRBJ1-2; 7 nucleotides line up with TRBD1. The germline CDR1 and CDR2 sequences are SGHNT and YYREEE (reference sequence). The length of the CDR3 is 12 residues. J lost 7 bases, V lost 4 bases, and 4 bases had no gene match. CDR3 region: CASSLEGAGYTF. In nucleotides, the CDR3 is TGTGCCAGCAGCCTGGAGGGGGCTGGCTACACCTTC.

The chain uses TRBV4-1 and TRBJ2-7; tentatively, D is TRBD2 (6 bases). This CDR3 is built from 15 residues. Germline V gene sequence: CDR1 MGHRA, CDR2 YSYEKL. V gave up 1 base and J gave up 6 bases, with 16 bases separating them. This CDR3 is CASSQGDSRVAEQYF. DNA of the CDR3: TGCGCCAGCAGCCAAGGGGACTCTCGGGTGGCCGAGCAGTACTTC.

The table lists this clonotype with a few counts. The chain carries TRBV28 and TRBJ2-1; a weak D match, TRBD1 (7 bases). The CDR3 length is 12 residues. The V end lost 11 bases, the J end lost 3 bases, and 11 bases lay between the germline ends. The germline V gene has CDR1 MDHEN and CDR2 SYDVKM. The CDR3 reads CAGGTDYNEQFF. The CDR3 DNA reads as TGTGCCGGCGGGACAGACTACAATGAGCAGTTCTTC.

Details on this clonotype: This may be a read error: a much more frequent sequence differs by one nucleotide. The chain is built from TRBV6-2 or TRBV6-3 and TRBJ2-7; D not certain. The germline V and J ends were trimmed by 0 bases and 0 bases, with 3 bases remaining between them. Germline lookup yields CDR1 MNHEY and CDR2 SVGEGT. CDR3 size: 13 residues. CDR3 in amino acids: CASSYSRSYEQYF. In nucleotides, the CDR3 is TGTGCCAGCAGTTACTCACGCTCCTACGAGCAGTACTTC.

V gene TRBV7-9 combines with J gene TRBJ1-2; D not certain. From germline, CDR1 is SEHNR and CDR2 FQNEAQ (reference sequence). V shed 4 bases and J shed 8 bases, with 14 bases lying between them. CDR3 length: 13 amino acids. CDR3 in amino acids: CASSYNAGWGYTF. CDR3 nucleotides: TGTGCCAGCAGCTATAATGCGGGATGGGGCTACACCTTC.

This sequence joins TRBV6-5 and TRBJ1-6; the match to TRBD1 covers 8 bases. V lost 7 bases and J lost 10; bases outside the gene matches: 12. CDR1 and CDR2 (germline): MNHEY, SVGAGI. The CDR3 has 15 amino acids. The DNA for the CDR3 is TGTGCCAGCATTAGCTTACAGGGGGGGGACTCACCCCTCCACTTT. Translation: CASISLQGGDSPLHF.

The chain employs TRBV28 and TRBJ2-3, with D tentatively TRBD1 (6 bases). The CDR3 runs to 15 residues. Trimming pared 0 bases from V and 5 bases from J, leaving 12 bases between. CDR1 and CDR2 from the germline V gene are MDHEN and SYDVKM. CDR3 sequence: CASSLWSGTLDTQYF. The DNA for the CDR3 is TGTGCCAGCAGTTTATGGTCCGGGACACTAGATACGCAGTATTTT.

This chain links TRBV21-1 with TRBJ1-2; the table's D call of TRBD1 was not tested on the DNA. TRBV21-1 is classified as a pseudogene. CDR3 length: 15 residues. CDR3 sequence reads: CASSKARRGSYGYTF. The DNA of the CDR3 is TGTGCCAGCAGCAAAGCGCGCAGGGGGAGTTATGGCTACACCTTC.

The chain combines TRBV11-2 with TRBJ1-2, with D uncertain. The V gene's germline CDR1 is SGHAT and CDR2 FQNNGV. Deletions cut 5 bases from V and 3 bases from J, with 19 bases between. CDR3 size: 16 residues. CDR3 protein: CASSRKGGVDDYGYTF. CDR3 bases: TGTGCCAGCAGCCGAAAGGGTGGGGTCGATGACTATGGCTACACCTTC.

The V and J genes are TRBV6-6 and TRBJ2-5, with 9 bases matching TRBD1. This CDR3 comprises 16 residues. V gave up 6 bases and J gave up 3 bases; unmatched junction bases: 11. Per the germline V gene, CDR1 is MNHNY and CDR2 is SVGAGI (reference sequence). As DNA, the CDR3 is TGTGCCAGCAGCTCCTCCGGGACAGGGTTGGAAGAGACCCAGTACTTC. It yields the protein CASSSSGTGLEETQYF.

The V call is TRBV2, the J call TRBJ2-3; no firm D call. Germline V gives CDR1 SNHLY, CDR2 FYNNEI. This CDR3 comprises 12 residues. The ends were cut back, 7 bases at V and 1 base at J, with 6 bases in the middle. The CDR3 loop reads CASTPRTDTQYF. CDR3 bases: TGTGCCAGCACCCCGCGCACAGATACGCAGTATTTT.

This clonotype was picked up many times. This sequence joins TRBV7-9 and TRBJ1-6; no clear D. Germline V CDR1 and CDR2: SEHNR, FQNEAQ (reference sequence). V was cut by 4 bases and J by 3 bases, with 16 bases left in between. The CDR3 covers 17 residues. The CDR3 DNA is TGTGCCAGCAGCTCGGGATGGCCGCAGCGCTATAATTCACCCCTCCACTTT. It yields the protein CASSSGWPQRYNSPLHF.

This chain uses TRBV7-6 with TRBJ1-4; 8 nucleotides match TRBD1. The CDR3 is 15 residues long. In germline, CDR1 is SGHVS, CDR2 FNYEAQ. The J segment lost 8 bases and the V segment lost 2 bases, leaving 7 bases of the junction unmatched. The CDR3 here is CASSLQTGVQEKLFF. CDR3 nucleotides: TGTGCCAGCAGCTTACAGACAGGGGTACAGGAAAAACTGTTTTTT.

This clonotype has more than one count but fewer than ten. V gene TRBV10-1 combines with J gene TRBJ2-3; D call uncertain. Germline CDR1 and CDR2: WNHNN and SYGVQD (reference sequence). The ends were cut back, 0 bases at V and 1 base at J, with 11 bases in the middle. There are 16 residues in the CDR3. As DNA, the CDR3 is TGCGCCAGCAGTGAGTCTGCCCTGGGTGGCACAGATACGCAGTATTTT. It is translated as CASSESALGGTDTQYF.

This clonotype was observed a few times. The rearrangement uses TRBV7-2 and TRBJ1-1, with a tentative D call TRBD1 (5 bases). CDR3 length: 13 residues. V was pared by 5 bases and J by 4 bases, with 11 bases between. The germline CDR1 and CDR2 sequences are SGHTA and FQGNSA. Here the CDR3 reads CASSPGAGTEAFF. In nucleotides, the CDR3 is TGTGCCAGCAGCCCCGGGGCGGGCACTGAAGCTTTCTTT.

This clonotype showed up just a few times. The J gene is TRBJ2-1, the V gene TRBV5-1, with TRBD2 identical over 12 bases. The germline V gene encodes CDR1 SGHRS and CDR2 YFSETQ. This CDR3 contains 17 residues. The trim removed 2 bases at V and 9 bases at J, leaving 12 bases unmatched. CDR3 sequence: CASSLVPLTSGGGEQFF. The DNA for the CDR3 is TGCGCCAGCAGCTTAGTACCCCTGACTAGCGGGGGAGGTGAGCAGTTCTTC.

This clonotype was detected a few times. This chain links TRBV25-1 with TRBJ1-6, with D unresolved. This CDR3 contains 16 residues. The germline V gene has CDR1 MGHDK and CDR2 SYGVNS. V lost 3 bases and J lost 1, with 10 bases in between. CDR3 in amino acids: CASSEAGLSYNSPLHF. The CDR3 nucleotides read TGTGCCAGCAGTGAGGCCGGCCTTTCCTATAATTCACCCCTCCACTTT. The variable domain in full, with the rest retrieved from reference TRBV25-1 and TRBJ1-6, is EADIYQTPRYLVIGTGKKITLECSQTMGHDKMYWYQQDPGMELHLIHYSYGVNSTEKGDLSSESTVSRIRTEHFPLTLESARPSHTSQYLCASSEAGLSYNSPLHFGNGTRLTVT.

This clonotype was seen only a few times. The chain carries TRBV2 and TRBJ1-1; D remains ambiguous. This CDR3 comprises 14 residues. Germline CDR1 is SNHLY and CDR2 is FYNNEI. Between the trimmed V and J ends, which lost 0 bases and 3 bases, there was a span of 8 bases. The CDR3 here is CASSEAWRDTEAFF. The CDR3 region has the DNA TGTGCCAGCAGTGAAGCGTGGCGGGACACTGAAGCTTTCTTT. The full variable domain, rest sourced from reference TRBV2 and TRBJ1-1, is EPEVTQTPSHQVTQMGQEVILRCVPISNHLYFYWYRQILGQKVEFLVSFYNNEISEKSEIFDDQFSVERPDGSNFTLKIRSTKLEDSAMYFCASSEAWRDTEAFFGQGTRLTVV.